The 5 T cell receptor beta chains listed next were all sequenced from one sample in a study of a mutant IDH1 vaccine in newly diagnosed glioma. Time point noted: week 5, during vaccination. What each vaccine dose contained was 300 ug of mutant IDH1 20-mer peptide, accompanied by topical imiquimod. Sequencing was performed with immunoSEQ multiplex PCR; in TCRdb, only in-frame clones are kept and a portion is missing. The data show tens of thousands of clones, around four fifths seen once. The antigens of these receptors remain unknown. The source material was PBMCs, sampled from a glioma patient whose treatment included an IDH1 peptide vaccine. The receptor source for this set is a man between 50 and 59 years old with glioma.

The chain uses TRBV19 and TRBJ1-6; possibly TRBD1 for D (5 bases). There are 15 residues in the CDR3. Germline V gene lookup returns CDR1 LNHDA and CDR2 SQIVND (reference sequence). Trimming stripped 4 bases from V and 9 bases from J, with 16 bases between. CDR3 DNA sequence: TGTGCCAGTAGTACCTCGGGGGGAACGGGTTCACCCCTCCACTTT. This sequence encodes CASSTSGGTGSPLHF.

This rearrangement joins TRBV5-4 to TRBJ2-5; 8 bases line up with TRBD1. The CDR3 loop spans 15 amino acids. The germline gives CDR1 SGHNT, CDR2 YYREEE (reference sequence). V lost 0 bases, J lost 5 bases, and 6 bases stayed unmatched. CDR3 loop: CASSLGQGREETQYF. In DNA form, the CDR3 reads TGTGCCAGCAGCTTGGGACAGGGGCGAGAGGAGACCCAGTACTTC.

The chain combines TRBV13 with TRBJ2-3, with D maybe TRBD2 (6 bases). Germline V gene lookup returns CDR1 PRHDT and CDR2 FYEKMQ (reference sequence). CDR3 length: 16 amino acids. Trimming took 5 bases from V and 4 from J, leaving 19 bases between them. Written as DNA, the CDR3 is TGTGCCAGCAGCCCTAGAGCGCGGGGAGGATCAGATACGCAGTATTTT. Its protein is CASSPRARGGSDTQYF.

V usage is TRBV5-3 and J usage is TRBJ1-5; no definite D call. TRBV5-3 has ORF status, its function being uncertain. The CDR3 sequence is 11 residues long. The V end was cut by 6 bases, the J end by 4 bases, with 5 bases between. The CDR3 coding sequence is TGTGCCAGAACCTCGAATCAGCCCCAGCATTTT. Amino acids: CARTSNQPQHF.

The chain is built from TRBV10-3 and TRBJ1-2, with D tentatively TRBD1 (6 bases). CDR1 is ENHRY and CDR2 is SYGVKD in the germline V gene. The ends were cut back, 9 bases at V and 0 bases at J, with 11 bases in the middle. The length of the CDR3 is 13 residues. The CDR3 reads CAIQQGPNYGYTF. CDR3 nucleotides: TGTGCCATACAACAGGGCCCTAACTATGGCTACACCTTC.